Listed below are T cell receptor beta chains from one sample, sequenced in a study of T cells in Graves' hyperthyroidism and ophthalmopathy. TCRdb reprocessed the multiplex PCR reads via MiXCR and lists one record per CDR3 protein. The sample consists of fewer than 300,000 distinct CDR3 sequences, approximately 16% of them appearing once. The sequenced sample was blood. All receptors come from a woman between 45 and 60 years old with Graves' hyperthyroidism that later progressed to Graves' ophthalmopathy. Both conserved end residues are part of each CDR3. A D gene is named only where the DNA matches it firmly. Clone size is shown for a subset of rows, as once, few, many or a class of expanded clone.

TRBV20-1	NA	many	TRBJ2-1	TGCAGTGCTATCCTTAGAGGGGGTGGCCCTCTTAGCTCCTACAATGAGCAGTTCTTC	CSAILRGGGPLSSYNEQFF
TRBV4-1	TRBD2	NA	TRBJ2-1	TGCGCCAGCAGCCGAGAGGGACTAGCGGAGACCCCCTACAATGAGCAGTTCTTC	CASSREGLAETPYNEQFF
TRBV6-1	NA	many	TRBJ1-1	TGTGCCAGCAGTGAATTGGGAGGGCGGAACACTGAAGCTTTCTTT	CASSELGGRNTEAFF
TRBV6-1	NA	NA	TRBJ1-5	TGTGCCAGTCGGGTCTGGCTCGATAGCAATCAGCCCCAGCATTTT	CASRVWLDSNQPQHF
TRBV5-4	TRBD2	few	TRBJ2-5	TGTGCCGGCAGCTTGGGACTAGCCCAAGAGACCCAGTACTTC	CAGSLGLAQETQYF
TRBV5-6	NA	NA	TRBJ2-1	TGTGCCAGCAGCTTGGGGGGGCCCCCAATCCAGCAGTTCTTC	CASSLGGPPIQQFF
TRBV27	TRBD1	many	TRBJ2-1	TGTGCCAGCAGTTCCAACGACAGGGCCAATGAGCAGTTCTTC	CASSSNDRANEQFF
TRBV12-3/TRBV12-4	NA	many	TRBJ1-1	TGTGCCAGCAGTTTAATGGGGACCTCGGGCACTGAAGCTTTCTTT	CASSLMGTSGTEAFF
TRBV19	TRBD1	NA	TRBJ2-7	TGTGCCACCTCGGGGCAGGGGGCGTACGAGCAGTACTTC	CATSGQGAYEQYF
TRBV18	NA	many	TRBJ2-5	TGTGCCAGCTCCCGAAATCTTGGACAGCCGAGGGGAGAGACCCAGTACTTC	CASSRNLGQPRGETQYF
TRBV6-5	NA	many	TRBJ2-3	TGTGCCAGCAGTTACTCGTGGCCGGCGAGGGCTAGCGCCATACTTAGCACAGATACGCAGTATTTT	CASSYSWPARASAILSTDTQYF
TRBV6-1	TRBD2	many	TRBJ2-5	TGTGCCAGCAGGGGACTAGCGGGAGGCCAAGAGACCCAGTACTTC	CASRGLAGGQETQYF
TRBV5-1	TRBD1	NA	TRBJ1-2	TGCGCCAGCAGCCCAATGACAGGGGCGGAGGGCTACACCTTC	CASSPMTGAEGYTF
TRBV20-1	TRBD2	NA	TRBJ2-7	TGCAGTGCTAGAGAATGGTCGCGGGAGCTCGACGAGCAGTACTTC	CSAREWSRELDEQYF
TRBV30	NA	many	TRBJ2-7	TGTGCCTGGAGCGACGGAGGAGGGGAGCAGTACTTC	CAWSDGGGEQYF
TRBV2	TRBD2	once	TRBJ2-2	TGTGCCAGCAGTGAAGCGACTCGACTAGCTCCGAACACCGGGGAGCTGTTTTTT	CASSEATRLAPNTGELFF
TRBV15	NA	few	TRBJ1-5	TGTGCCACCAGCAGAGATAGGGGTAGCAATCAGCCCCAGCATTTT	CATSRDRGSNQPQHF
TRBV4-1	NA	NA	TRBJ1-4	TGCGCCAGCAGCCAAGCCCCTTTTTGGGCAGGGAACGAAAAACTGTTTTTT	CASSQAPFWAGNEKLFF
TRBV5-5	NA	NA	TRBJ1-5	TGTGCCAGCAGCTTCGACATCATATCTAGGCCCCAGCATTTT	CASSFDIISRPQHF
TRBV7-9	TRBD2	many	TRBJ2-5	TGTGCCAGCAGCTTAGGCGTACTAGCGGGAGTGGTGGGTGAAGAGACCCAGTACTTC	CASSLGVLAGVVGEETQYF
TRBV2	TRBD2	many	TRBJ2-1	TGTGCCAGCAGTTTAGCGGGAGAGAACTACAATGAGCAGTTCTTC	CASSLAGENYNEQFF
TRBV6-1	NA	few	TRBJ2-1	TGTGCCAGCAGTCAGAGCGGCCCCTATAACGGCTATGAGCAGTTCTTC	CASSQSGPYNGYEQFF
TRBV5-1	NA	many	TRBJ1-2	TGCGCCAGCAGCTTGGAGGACGGTGACTATGGCTACACCTTC	CASSLEDGDYGYTF
TRBV29-1	TRBD1	NA	TRBJ2-7	TGCAGCGTTCGGGACAGCTGGTACGAGCAGTACTTC	CSVRDSWYEQYF
TRBV28	NA	many	TRBJ1-5	TGTGCCAGCAGTTTACCAGGGGCGGCCAATCAGCCCCAGCATTTT	CASSLPGAANQPQHF
TRBV25-1	NA	many	TRBJ2-3	TGTGCCAGCAGCGTACTTGTTTCAGATACGCAGTATTTT	CASSVLVSDTQYF
TRBV7-9	NA	NA	TRBJ1-1	TGTGCCAGCACTCCCCGGAAAGATGAAGCTTTCTTT	CASTPRKDEAFF
TRBV20-1	NA	many	TRBJ1-1	TGCAGTGCCGCCCAGAGGGGCACCCCTGAAGCTTTCTTT	CSAAQRGTPEAFF
TRBV30	NA	NA	TRBJ2-1	TGTGCCTGGAGTATAACCATAGACTTTAATGAGCAGTTCTTC	CAWSITIDFNEQFF
TRBV6-1	TRBD1	NA	TRBJ1-1	TGTGCCAGCAGAACAGGGGCCACCATGAACACTGAAGCTTTCTTT	CASRTGATMNTEAFF
TRBV27	TRBD1	many	TRBJ1-2	TGTGCCAGCAGCAGCCTGGACAGGGTTAATGGCTACACCTTC	CASSSLDRVNGYTF
TRBV12-3/TRBV12-4	TRBD2	many	TRBJ2-2	TGTGCCAGCAGTCTGGGACTAGCGGACACGAACACCGGGGAGCTGTTTTTT	CASSLGLADTNTGELFF
TRBV10-3	NA	many	TRBJ1-1	TGTGCCACCACAGGGAACACTGAAGCTTTCTTT	CATTGNTEAFF
TRBV7-8	NA	many	TRBJ2-1	TGTGCCAGCAGCCCCCGCAGGGGGGCGGCAGATGAGCAGTTCTTC	CASSPRRGAADEQFF
TRBV28	NA	many	TRBJ1-2	TGTGCCAGCACCCAAGGCGGGGCCACTCACGCCGTAAACTATGGCTACACCTTC	CASTQGGATHAVNYGYTF
TRBV20-1	NA	NA	TRBJ1-3	TGCAGTGCTAACACCGGGATGACAGCCCCTGGAAACACCATATATTTT	CSANTGMTAPGNTIYF
TRBV9	NA	many	TRBJ2-1	TGTGCCAGCAGCGTAGAGTGGGAAACCCACAATGAGCAGTTCTTC	CASSVEWETHNEQFF
TRBV18	NA	many	TRBJ1-1	TGTGCCAGCTCACAACTGGGCGGGGTCACTGAAGCTTTCTTT	CASSQLGGVTEAFF
TRBV7-3	NA	many	TRBJ2-5	TGTGCCAGCAGCCTGGGGTCCCCCCAAGAGACCCAGTACTTC	CASSLGSPQETQYF
TRBV5-1	TRBD2	many	TRBJ2-5	TGCGCCAGCAGCTTTTTACTAGCGGGAGAGACCCAGTACTTC	CASSFLLAGETQYF
TRBV12-5	NA	many	TRBJ2-1	TGTGCTAGTGGTCCTGGACGAGACAATGAGCAGTTCTTC	CASGPGRDNEQFF
TRBV30	NA	many	TRBJ1-4	TGTGCCTGGTGGCGTGAAAAACTGTTTTTT	CAWWREKLFF
TRBV19	NA	few	TRBJ2-5	TGTGCCAGTAGTATAGGCTTAACAGGGAGCCAAGAGACCCAGTACTTC	CASSIGLTGSQETQYF
TRBV12-3/TRBV12-4	NA	many	TRBJ1-5	TGTGCCAGCAGTCGGACGGCTTATAGCAATCAGCCCCAGCATTTT	CASSRTAYSNQPQHF